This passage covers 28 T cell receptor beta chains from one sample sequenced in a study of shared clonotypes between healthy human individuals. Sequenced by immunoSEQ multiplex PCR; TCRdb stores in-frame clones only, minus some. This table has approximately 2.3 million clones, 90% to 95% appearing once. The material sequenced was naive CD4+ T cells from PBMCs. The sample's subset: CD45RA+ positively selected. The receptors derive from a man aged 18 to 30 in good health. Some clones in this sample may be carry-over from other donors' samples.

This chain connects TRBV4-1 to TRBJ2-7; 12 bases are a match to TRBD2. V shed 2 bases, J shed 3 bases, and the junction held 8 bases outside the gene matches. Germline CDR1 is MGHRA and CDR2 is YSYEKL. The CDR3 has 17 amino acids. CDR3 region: CASSQTFLAGGDYEQYF. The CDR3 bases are TGCGCCAGCAGCCAAACCTTTCTAGCGGGAGGGGACTACGAGCAGTACTTC.

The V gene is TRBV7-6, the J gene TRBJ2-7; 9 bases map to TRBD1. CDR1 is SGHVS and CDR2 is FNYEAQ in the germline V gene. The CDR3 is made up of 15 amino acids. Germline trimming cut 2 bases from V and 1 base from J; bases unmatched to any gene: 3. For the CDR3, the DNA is TGTGCCAGCAGCTTACTGACAGGGGGTTCCTACGAGCAGTACTTC. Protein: CASSLLTGGSYEQYF.

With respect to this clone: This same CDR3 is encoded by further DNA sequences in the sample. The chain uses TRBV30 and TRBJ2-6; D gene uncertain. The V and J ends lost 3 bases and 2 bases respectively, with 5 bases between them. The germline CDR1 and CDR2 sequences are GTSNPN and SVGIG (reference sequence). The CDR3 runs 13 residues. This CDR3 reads CAWRLAGANVLTF. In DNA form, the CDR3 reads TGTGCCTGGAGGCTGGCTGGGGCCAACGTCCTGACTTTC.

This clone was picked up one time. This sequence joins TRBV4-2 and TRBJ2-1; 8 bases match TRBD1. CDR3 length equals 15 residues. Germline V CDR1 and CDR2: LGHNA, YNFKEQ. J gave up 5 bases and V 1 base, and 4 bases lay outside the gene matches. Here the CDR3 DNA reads TGTGCCAGCAGCCAAGGGGGACAGGTCCACAATGAGCAGTTCTTC. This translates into CASSQGGQVHNEQFF.

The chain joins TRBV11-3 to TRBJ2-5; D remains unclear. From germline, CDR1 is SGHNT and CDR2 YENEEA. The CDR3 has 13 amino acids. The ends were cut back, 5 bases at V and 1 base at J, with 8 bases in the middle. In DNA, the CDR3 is TGTGCCAGCAGCATCGGGTTCCAAGAGACCCAGTACTTC. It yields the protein CASSIGFQETQYF.

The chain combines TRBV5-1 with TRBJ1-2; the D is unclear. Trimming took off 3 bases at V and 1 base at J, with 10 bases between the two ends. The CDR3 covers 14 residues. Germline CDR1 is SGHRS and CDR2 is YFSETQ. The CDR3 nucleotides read TGCGCCAGCAGCTCTTTGCCCGTTAACTATGGCTACACCTTC. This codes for CASSSLPVNYGYTF.

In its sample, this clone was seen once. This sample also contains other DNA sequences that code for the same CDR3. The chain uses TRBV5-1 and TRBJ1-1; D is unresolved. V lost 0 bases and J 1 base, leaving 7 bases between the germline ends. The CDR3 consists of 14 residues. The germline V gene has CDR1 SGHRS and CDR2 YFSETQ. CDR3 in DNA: TGCGCCAGCAGCTTGGGCACAGCGAACACTGAAGCTTTCTTT. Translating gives CASSLGTANTEAFF.

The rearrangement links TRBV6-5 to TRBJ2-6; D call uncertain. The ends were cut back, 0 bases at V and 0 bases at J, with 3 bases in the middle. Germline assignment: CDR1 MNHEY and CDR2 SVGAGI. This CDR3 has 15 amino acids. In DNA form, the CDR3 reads TGTGCCAGCAGTTACTCGAACTCTGGGGCCAACGTCCTGACTTTC. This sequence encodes CASSYSNSGANVLTF.

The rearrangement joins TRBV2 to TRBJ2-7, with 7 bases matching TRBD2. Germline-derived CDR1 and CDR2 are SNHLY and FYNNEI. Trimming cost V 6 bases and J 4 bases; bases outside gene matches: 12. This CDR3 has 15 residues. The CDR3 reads CASRERLAPLYEQYF. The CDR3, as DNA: TGTGCCAGCAGAGAGAGACTAGCCCCCCTGTACGAGCAGTACTTC.

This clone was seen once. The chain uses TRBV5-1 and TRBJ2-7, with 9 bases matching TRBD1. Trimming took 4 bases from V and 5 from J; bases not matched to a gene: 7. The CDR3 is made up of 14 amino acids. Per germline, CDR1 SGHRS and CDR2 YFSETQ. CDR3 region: CASSPGTGPHEQYF. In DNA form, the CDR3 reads TGCGCCAGCAGCCCAGGGACAGGGCCCCACGAGCAGTACTTC. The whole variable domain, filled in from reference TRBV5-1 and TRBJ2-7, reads KAGVTQTPRYLIKTRGQQVTLSCSPISGHRSVSWYQQTPGQGLQFLFEYFSETQRNKGNFPGRFSGRQFSNSRSEMNVSTLELGDSALYLCASSPGTGPHEQYFGPGTRLTVT.

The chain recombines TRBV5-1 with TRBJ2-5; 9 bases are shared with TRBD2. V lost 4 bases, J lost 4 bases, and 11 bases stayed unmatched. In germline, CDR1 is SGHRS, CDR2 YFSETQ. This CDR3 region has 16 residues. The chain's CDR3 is CASSPQAGLAGETQYF. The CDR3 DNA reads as TGCGCCAGCAGCCCCCAAGCGGGACTAGCAGGAGAGACCCAGTACTTC.

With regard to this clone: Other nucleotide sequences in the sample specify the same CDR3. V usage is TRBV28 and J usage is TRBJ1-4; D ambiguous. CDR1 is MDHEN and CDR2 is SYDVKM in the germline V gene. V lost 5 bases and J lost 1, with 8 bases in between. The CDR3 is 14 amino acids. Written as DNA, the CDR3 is TGTGCCAGCAGTCCCCCCGGAACTAATGAAAAACTGTTTTTT. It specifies CASSPPGTNEKLFF. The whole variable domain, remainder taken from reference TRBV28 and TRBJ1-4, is DVKVTQSSRYLVKRTGEKVFLECVQDMDHENMFWYRQDPGLGLRLIYFSYDVKMKEKGDIPEGYSVSREKKERFSLILESASTNQTSMYLCASSPPGTNEKLFFGSGTQLSVL.

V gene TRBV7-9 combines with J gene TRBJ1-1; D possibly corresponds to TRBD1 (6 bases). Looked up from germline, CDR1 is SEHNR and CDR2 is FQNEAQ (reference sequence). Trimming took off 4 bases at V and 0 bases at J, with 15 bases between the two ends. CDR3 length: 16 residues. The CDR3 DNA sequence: TGTGCCAGCAGCTCCAAGGGGGGGAAATTGAACACTGAAGCTTTCTTT. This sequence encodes CASSSKGGKLNTEAFF.

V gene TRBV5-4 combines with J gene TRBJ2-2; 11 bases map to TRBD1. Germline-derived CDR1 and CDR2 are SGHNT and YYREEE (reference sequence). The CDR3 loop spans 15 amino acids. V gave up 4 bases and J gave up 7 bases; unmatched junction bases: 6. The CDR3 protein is CASSPGQGENGELFF. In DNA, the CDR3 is TGTGCCAGCAGCCCGGGACAGGGGGAAAACGGGGAGCTGTTTTTT.

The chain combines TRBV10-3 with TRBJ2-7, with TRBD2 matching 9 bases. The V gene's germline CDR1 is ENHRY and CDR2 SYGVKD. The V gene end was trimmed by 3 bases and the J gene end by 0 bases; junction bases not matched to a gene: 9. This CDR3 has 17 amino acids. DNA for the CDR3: TGTGCCATCAGTGATCGGGGGCTAGCGGGGCCCTCCTACGAGCAGTACTTC. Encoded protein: CAISDRGLAGPSYEQYF.

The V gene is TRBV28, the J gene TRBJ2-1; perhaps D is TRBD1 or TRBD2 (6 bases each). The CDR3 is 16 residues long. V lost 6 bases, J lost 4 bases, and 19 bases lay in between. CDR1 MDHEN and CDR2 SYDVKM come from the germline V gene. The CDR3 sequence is CASRGLGAVGYNEQFF. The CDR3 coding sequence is TGTGCCAGCAGGGGACTGGGGGCGGTGGGGTACAATGAGCAGTTCTTC.

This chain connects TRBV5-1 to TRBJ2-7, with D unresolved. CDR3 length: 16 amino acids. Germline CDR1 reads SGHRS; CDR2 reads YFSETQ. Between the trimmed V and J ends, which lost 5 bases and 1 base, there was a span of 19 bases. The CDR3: CASSWASALGSYEQYF. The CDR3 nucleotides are TGCGCCAGCAGTTGGGCCTCCGCCTTAGGATCCTACGAGCAGTACTTC.

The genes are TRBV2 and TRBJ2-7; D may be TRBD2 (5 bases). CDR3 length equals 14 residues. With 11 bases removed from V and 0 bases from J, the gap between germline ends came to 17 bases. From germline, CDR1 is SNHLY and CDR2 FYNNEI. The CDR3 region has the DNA TGTGCCGGCTCTAGACGGGGAGACTCCTACGAGCAGTACTTC. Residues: CAGSRRGDSYEQYF. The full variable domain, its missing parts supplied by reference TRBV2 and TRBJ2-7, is EPEVTQTPSHQVTQMGQEVILRCVPISNHLYFYWYRQILGQKVEFLVSFYNNEISEKSEIFDDQFSVERPDGSNFTLKIRSTKLEDSAMYFCAGSRRGDSYEQYFGPGTRLTVT.

CDR3 sequence (DNA): TGTGCCACCCAGCCGGGGTCGGCTAATGAAAAACTGTTTTTT. Its protein is CATQPGSANEKLFF. The chain couples TRBV7-9 to TRBJ1-4; D is uncertain. The ends were cut back, 10 bases at V and 3 bases at J, with 15 bases in the middle. The CDR3 is made up of 14 amino acids. Germline V CDR1 and CDR2: SEHNR, FQNEAQ (reference sequence).

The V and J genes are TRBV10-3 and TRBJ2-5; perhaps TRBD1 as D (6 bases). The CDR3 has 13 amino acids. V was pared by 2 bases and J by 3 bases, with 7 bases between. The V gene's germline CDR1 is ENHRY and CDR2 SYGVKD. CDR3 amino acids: CAISETGKETQYF. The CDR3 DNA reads TGTGCCATCAGTGAGACAGGGAAAGAGACCCAGTACTTC.

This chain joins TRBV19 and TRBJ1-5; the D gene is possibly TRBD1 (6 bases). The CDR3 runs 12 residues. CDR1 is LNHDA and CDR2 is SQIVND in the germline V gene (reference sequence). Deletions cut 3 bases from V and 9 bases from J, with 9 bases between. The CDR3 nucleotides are TGTGCCAGTAGTATCCAGGGGCGGCCCCAGCATTTT. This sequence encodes CASSIQGRPQHF.

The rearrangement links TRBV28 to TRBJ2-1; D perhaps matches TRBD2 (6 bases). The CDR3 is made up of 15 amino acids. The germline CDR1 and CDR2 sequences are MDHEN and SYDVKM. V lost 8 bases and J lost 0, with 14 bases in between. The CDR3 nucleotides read TGTGCCAGCGAGGTGGGAGGAAACTCCTACAATGAGCAGTTCTTC. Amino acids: CASEVGGNSYNEQFF.

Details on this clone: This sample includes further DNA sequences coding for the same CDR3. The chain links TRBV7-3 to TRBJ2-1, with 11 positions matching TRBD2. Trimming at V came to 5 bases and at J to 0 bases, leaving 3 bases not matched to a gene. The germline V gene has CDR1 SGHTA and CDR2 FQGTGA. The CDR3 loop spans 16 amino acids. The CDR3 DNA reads TGTGCCAGCAGCCCTAGCGGGGGGAGCTCCTACAATGAGCAGTTCTTC. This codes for CASSPSGGSSYNEQFF. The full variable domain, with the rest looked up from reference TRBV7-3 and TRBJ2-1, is GAGVSQTPSNKVTEKGKYVELRCDPISGHTALYWYRQSLGQGPEFLIYFQGTGAADDSGLPNDRFFAVRPEGSVSTLKIQRTERGDSAVYLCASSPSGGSSYNEQFFGPGTRLTVL.

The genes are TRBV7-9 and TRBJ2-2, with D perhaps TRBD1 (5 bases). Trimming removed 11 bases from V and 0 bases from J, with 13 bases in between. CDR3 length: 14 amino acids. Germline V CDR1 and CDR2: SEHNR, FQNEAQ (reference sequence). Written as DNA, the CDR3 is TGTGCCGGGGCCAGGGTTCCGAACACCGGGGAGCTGTTTTTT. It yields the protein CAGARVPNTGELFF. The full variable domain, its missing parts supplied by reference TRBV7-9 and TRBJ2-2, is DTGVSQNPRHKITKRGQNVTFRCDPISEHNRLYWYRQTLGQGPEFLTYFQNEAQLEKSRLLSDRFSAERPKGSFSTLEIQRTEQGDSAMYLCAGARVPNTGELFFGEGSRLTVL.

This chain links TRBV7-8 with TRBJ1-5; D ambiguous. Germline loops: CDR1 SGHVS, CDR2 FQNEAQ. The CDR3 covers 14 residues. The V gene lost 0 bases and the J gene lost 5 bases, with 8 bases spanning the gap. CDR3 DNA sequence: TGTGCCAGCAGCTTAGCTATTGGAGATCAGCCCCAGCATTTT. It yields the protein CASSLAIGDQPQHF.

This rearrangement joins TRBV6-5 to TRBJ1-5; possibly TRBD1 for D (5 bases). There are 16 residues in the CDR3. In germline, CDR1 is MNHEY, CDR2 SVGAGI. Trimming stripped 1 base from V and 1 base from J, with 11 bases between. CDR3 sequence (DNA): TGTGCCAGCAGTTACTGGGGCCGGGGGAGCAATCAGCCCCAGCATTTT. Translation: CASSYWGRGSNQPQHF.

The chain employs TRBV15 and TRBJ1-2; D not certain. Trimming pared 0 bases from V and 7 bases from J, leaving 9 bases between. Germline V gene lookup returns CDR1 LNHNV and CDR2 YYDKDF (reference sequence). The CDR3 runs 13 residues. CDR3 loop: CATSRDSGPGYTF. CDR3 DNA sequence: TGTGCCACCAGCAGAGATTCGGGTCCTGGCTACACCTTC. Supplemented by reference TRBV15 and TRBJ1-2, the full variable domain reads DAMVIQNPRYQVTQFGKPVTLSCSQTLNHNVMYWYQQKSSQAPKLLFHYYDKDFNNEADTPDNFQSRRPNTSFCFLDIRSPGLGDTAMYLCATSRDSGPGYTFGSGTRLTVV.

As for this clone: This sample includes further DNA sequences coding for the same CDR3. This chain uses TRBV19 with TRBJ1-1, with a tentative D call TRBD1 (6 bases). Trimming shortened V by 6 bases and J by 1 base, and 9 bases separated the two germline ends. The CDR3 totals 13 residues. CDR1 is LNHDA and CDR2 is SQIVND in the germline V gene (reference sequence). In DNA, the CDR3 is TGTGCCAGTAGCCCAGGGGCGAACACTGAAGCTTTCTTT. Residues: CASSPGANTEAFF.